These 18 T cell receptor beta chains originate from one sample sequenced in a study of kidney transplant recipient with SARS-CoV-2 infection. From the reads, TCRdb called clonotypes with MiXCR, one entry per CDR3 protein. The sample yields 200,000 to 250,000 distinct CDR3 sequences, under 30% seen once. The starting material was a blood sample, obtained at baseline and on roughly day 120 from a kidney transplant recipient. The receptors derive from a male patient aged 30 to 40 who had COVID-19 and was a kidney transplant recipient. Some T cells may be supplied by the graft donor.

This clonotype was detected only once. A read error may explain this, as a much larger clone is one base away. This chain links TRBV20-1 with TRBJ1-1, with a tentative D call TRBD1 (5 bases). The CDR3 runs 13 residues. In germline, CDR1 is DFQATT, CDR2 SNEGSKA (reference sequence). The V end was cut by 8 bases, the J end by 4 bases, with 17 bases between. CDR3 DNA: TGCAGTAATAGGACGGGGGTGGGCACTGAAGCTTTCTTT. It encodes CSNRTGVGTEAFF.

Of note for this clonotype: This sequence may be a read error, since a much larger clone differs from it by one base. The gene calls are TRBV3-1 and TRBJ2-5; D remains ambiguous. This CDR3 has 17 amino acids. Germline V lookup: CDR1 LGHDT, CDR2 YNNKEL (reference sequence). With 5 bases removed from V and 5 bases from J, the gap between germline ends came to 24 bases. The CDR3 protein is CASSVATPISSSETQYF. The CDR3 DNA sequence: TGTGCCAGCAGCGTAGCTACTCCCATTTCTTCCTCTGAGACCCAGTACTTC.

The chain recombines TRBV11-3 with TRBJ1-2; no clear D gene. V lost 5 bases and J 4 bases, leaving 23 bases between the germline ends. This CDR3 comprises 17 residues. CDR1 SGHNT and CDR2 YENEEA come from the germline V gene. The CDR3 sequence is CASSRDSDLGKTYGYTF. The CDR3, as DNA: TGTGCCAGCAGCCGCGATTCCGATCTCGGAAAGACCTATGGCTACACCTTC.

This clonotype has at least ten counts. The chain combines TRBV5-8 with TRBJ2-7; D may be TRBD1 (7 bases). Germline V gives CDR1 SGHTS, CDR2 YDEGEE. V was cut by 5 bases and J by 2 bases, with 14 bases left in between. This CDR3 comprises 14 residues. DNA for the CDR3: TGTGCCAGCAGACCCCGCAGGGGGGCCTACGAGCAGTACTTC. Amino acids: CASRPRRGAYEQYF.

This clonotype was counted at least ten times. The chain uses TRBV7-3 and TRBJ1-1; D remains ambiguous. The CDR3 is 12 amino acids. Germline V lookup: CDR1 SGHTA, CDR2 FQGTGA. V gave up 1 base and J gave up 5 bases, with 5 bases separating them. The DNA for the CDR3 is TGTGCCAGCAGCTTAAAGGAGACTGAAGCTTTCTTT. Translating gives CASSLKETEAFF.

There are a few counts of this clonotype. V and J are TRBV20-1 and TRBJ2-3, with 11 bases lining up with TRBD2. In germline, CDR1 is DFQATT, CDR2 SNEGSKA (reference sequence). This CDR3 has 14 residues. V gave up 6 bases and J gave up 2 bases; unmatched junction bases: 4. The CDR3 loop is CSAELAGVTDTQYF. Written as DNA, the CDR3 is TGCAGTGCCGAACTAGCGGGAGTCACAGATACGCAGTATTTT.

In this sample, this clonotype turned up many times. V usage is TRBV25-1 and J usage is TRBJ1-2; weak D call: TRBD1 (6 bases). This CDR3 is built from 14 residues. The V end lost 9 bases, the J end lost 4 bases, and 18 bases lay between the germline ends. The V gene's germline CDR1 is MGHDK and CDR2 SYGVNS. The CDR3 here is CARVQGSLSYGYTF. CDR3 bases: TGTGCCAGGGTACAGGGTTCCCTGTCCTATGGCTACACCTTC.

This clonotype was recorded many times. This chain links TRBV28 with TRBJ2-2, with a possible D match to TRBD2 (7 bases). Germline values: CDR1 MDHEN, CDR2 SYDVKM. Trimming took off 5 bases at V and 5 bases at J, with 12 bases between the two ends. The CDR3 contains 14 residues. The CDR3 loop is CASSRRGATGELFF. CDR3 DNA sequence: TGTGCCAGCAGTCGTCGGGGGGCAACCGGGGAGCTGTTTTTT.

As concerns this clonotype: A much larger clone sits a single nucleotide away, making a read error possible. The rearrangement uses TRBV15 and TRBJ1-2; D is undetermined. Germline CDR1 reads LNHNV; CDR2 reads YYDKDF (reference sequence). The CDR3 runs to 14 residues. DNA for the CDR3: TGTGCCACCAGCAGAGTGAGTGATAACTGTGGCTACACCTTC. It yields the protein CATSRVSDNCGYTF.

In its sample, this clonotype was seen many times. The chain combines TRBV18 with TRBJ2-2, with TRBD1 matching 7 bases. CDR3 size: 18 residues. The germline V gene has CDR1 KGHSH and CDR2 LQKENI. Trimming removed 3 bases from V and 2 bases from J; junction bases left unmatched: 12. CDR3 residues: CASSPLNTGALNTGELFF. In nucleotides, the CDR3 is TGTGCCAGCTCACCGCTCAACACAGGGGCGCTCAACACCGGGGAGCTGTTTTTT. Combining the CDR3 with reference TRBV18 and TRBJ2-2 gives the whole variable domain NAGVMQNPRHLVRRRGQEARLRCSPMKGHSHVYWYRQLPEEGLKFMVYLQKENIIDESGMPKERFSAEFPKEGPSILRIQQVVRGDSAAYFCASSPLNTGALNTGELFFGEGSRLTVL.

This clonotype occurred many times. CDR3 region: CASSLASEGMNTEAFF. CDR3 nucleotide sequence: TGTGCCAGCAGCTTAGCTTCCGAGGGCATGAACACTGAAGCTTTCTTT. This chain links TRBV7-2 with TRBJ1-1; D gene unclear. Germline CDR1 SGHTA, CDR2 FQGNSA. V was trimmed by 0 bases and J by 0 bases, leaving 11 bases between them. The CDR3 spans 16 residues.

This clonotype was found many times. The rearrangement links TRBV21-1 to TRBJ2-1. TRBV21-1 is an annotated pseudogene. There are 13 residues in the CDR3. DNA of the CDR3: TGTGCCGGTCCTTCTAGCTCCTACAATGAGCAGTTCTTC. Protein product: CAGPSSSYNEQFF.

In this sample, this clonotype turned up many times. The rearrangement uses TRBV12-5 and TRBJ2-1; the match to TRBD1 covers 7 bases. After removal of 3 bases from V and 9 bases from J, the junction contained 11 bases not matched to a gene. The germline V gene encodes CDR1 LGHNT and CDR2 FRNRAP. The CDR3 has 15 residues. The CDR3 region is CASGFTSVQGSEQFF. For the CDR3, the DNA is TGTGCTAGTGGTTTTACGTCCGTACAGGGGAGTGAGCAGTTCTTC. The whole variable domain, remainder taken from reference TRBV12-5 and TRBJ2-1, is DARVTQTPRHKVTEMGQEVTMRCQPILGHNTVFWYRQTMMQGLELLAYFRNRAPLDDSGMPKDRFSAEMPDATLATLKIQPSEPRDSAVYFCASGFTSVQGSEQFFGPGTRLTVL.

This clonotype was seen once. A much larger clone lies a single base off, so this may be a read error. The rearrangement uses TRBV5-1 and TRBJ2-2; a weak D match, TRBD2 (6 bases). Germline V gene lookup returns CDR1 SGHRS and CDR2 YFSETQ. The length of the CDR3 is 15 residues. Written as DNA, the CDR3 is TGCGCCAGCAGCTTGGACGCTAGCAGCACCGGGGGGCTGTTTTTT. It translates to CASSLDASSTGGLFF.

This clonotype was detected many times. Here the CDR3 DNA reads TGTGCCAGTAGTACCACTGATACGCATAATGAAAAACTGTTTTTT. Translation: CASSTTDTHNEKLFF. The rearrangement uses TRBV19 and TRBJ1-4; D is uncertain. Germline V gives CDR1 LNHDA, CDR2 SQIVND (reference sequence). The CDR3 sequence is 15 residues long. Trimming cost V 4 bases and J 4 bases, with 13 bases left between them. Full variable domain (outside the CDR3, taken from reference TRBV19 and TRBJ1-4): DGGITQSPKYLFRKEGQNVTLSCEQNLNHDAMYWYRQDPGQGLRLIYYSQIVNDFQKGDIAEGYSVSREKKESFPLTVTSAQKNPTAFYLCASSTTDTHNEKLFFGSGTQLSVL.

At least ten counts were recorded for this clonotype. The V call is TRBV3-1, the J call TRBJ1-4, with D possibly TRBD1 on 6 matching bases. Germline lookup yields CDR1 LGHDT and CDR2 YNNKEL (reference sequence). There are 18 residues in the CDR3. The V and J ends lost 1 base and 8 bases respectively, with 23 bases between them. The CDR3 reads CASSQGFRLGRGREKLFF. CDR3 nucleotide sequence: TGTGCCAGCAGCCAAGGTTTTCGATTGGGGAGGGGGAGAGAAAAACTGTTTTTT.

A note on this clonotype: A much bigger clone sits one base away, suggesting this may be a read error. The gene calls are TRBV7-9 and TRBJ2-5; maybe TRBD1 (6 bases). Near its end, the DNA agrees better with TRBJ2-7, so the J call may be wrong. Germline V gene sequence: CDR1 SEHNR, CDR2 FQNEAQ (reference sequence). The CDR3 length is 14 residues. CDR3 loop: CASSLARTVYEQYF. CDR3 bases: TGTGCCAGCAGCTTAGCGAGGACAGTCTACGAGCAGTACTTC.

This clonotype came up many times. The chain couples TRBV27 to TRBJ2-1; TRBD2 matches at 13 bases. CDR1 and CDR2 (germline): MNHEY, SMNVEV (reference sequence). V lost 8 bases to trimming and J lost 3 bases; unmatched junction nucleotides: 16. The CDR3 runs to 19 residues. CDR3 protein: CASHAFGTSGKPGYNEQFF. Written as DNA, the CDR3 is TGTGCCAGCCACGCCTTTGGGACTAGCGGGAAACCGGGCTACAATGAGCAGTTCTTC.